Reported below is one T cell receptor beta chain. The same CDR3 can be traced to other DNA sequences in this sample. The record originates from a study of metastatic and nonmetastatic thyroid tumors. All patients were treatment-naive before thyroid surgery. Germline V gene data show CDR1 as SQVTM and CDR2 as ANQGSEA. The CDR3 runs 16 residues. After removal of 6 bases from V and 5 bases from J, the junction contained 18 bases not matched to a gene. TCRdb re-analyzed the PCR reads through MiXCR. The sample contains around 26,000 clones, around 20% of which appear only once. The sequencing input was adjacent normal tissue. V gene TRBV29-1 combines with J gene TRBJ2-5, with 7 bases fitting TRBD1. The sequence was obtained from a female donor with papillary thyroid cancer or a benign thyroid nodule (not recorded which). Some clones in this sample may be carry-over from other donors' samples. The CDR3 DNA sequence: TGCAGCGTCGCTGGGGCAGGGGGTCTCCTTCGGGAGACCCAGTACTTC. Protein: CSVAGAGGLLRETQYF.